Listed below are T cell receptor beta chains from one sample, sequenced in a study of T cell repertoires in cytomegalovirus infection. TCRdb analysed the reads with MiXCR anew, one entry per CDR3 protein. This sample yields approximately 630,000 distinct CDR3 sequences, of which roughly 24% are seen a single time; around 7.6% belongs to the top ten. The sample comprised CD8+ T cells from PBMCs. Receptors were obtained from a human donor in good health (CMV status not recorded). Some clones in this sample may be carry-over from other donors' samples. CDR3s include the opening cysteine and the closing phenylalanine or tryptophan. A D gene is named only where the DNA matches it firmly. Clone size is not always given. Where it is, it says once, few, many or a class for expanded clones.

CASSGGPRGGGEKLFF	TGTGCCAGCAGCGGAGGGCCTCGCGGAGGGGGTGAAAAACTGTTTTTT	few	TRBJ1-4	TRBV13	.
CASSQASGGAFNYNEQFF	TGTGCCAGCAGCCAGGCTAGCGGGGGGGCCTTCAACTACAATGAGCAGTTCTTC	few	TRBJ2-1	TRBV4-2	TRBD2
CAISDEGTVSYEQYF	TGTGCCATCAGTGATGAAGGGACGGTCTCCTACGAGCAGTACTTC	once	TRBJ2-7	TRBV10-3	.
CASSVGLVPYNEQFF	TGTGCCAGCAGCGTAGGCCTAGTACCCTACAATGAGCAGTTCTTC	.	TRBJ2-1	TRBV9	.
CASSYLAGVSEQFF	TGTGCCAGCAGTTACCTAGCGGGGGTCTCTGAGCAGTTCTTC	few	TRBJ2-1	TRBV6-2/TRBV6-3	TRBD2
CATWDFGYGYTF	TGTGCCACTTGGGACTTCGGGTATGGCTACACCTTC	.	TRBJ1-2	TRBV24-1	.
CSVVPLDRLHEQYF	TGCAGCGTTGTGCCCCTGGACAGGTTGCACGAGCAGTACTTC	.	TRBJ2-7	TRBV29-1	TRBD1
CASSQGAYSWETQYF	TGTGCCAGCAGCCAAGGGGCGTACTCGTGGGAGACCCAGTACTTC	few	TRBJ2-5	TRBV14	.
CASSQDWTGRAEKLFF	TGTGCCAGCAGCCAAGATTGGACAGGGAGGGCTGAAAAACTGTTTTTT	.	TRBJ1-4	TRBV14	TRBD1
CASSFLPPGADTQYF	TGTGCCAGCAGTTTTCTCCCCCCCGGTGCAGATACGCAGTATTTT	few	TRBJ2-3	TRBV6-5	.
CASSGVATDGIIYGYTF	TGTGCCAGCAGTGGGGTAGCGACAGACGGAATTATCTATGGCTACACCTTC	.	TRBJ1-2	TRBV12-3/TRBV12-4	.
CSARDWGSEQFF	TGCAGTGCTAGAGATTGGGGGTCTGAGCAGTTCTTC	.	TRBJ2-1	TRBV20-1	.
CASSLEVTRDGTEAFF	TGTGCCAGCAGCCTAGAAGTGACACGGGACGGCACTGAAGCTTTCTTT	.	TRBJ1-1	TRBV7-8	.
CASSPHRTGGDYGYTF	TGTGCCAGCAGTCCCCATCGGACAGGGGGGGACTATGGCTACACCTTC	.	TRBJ1-2	TRBV12-3/TRBV12-4	TRBD1
CSAKDRAPSAYEQYF	TGCAGTGCTAAGGACAGGGCCCCCTCAGCCTACGAGCAGTACTTC	.	TRBJ2-7	TRBV20-1	TRBD1
CACSGRGLMVLFF	TGTGCCTGCAGTGGCCGGGGCCTTATGGTCCTGTTTTTT	.	TRBJ1-4	TRBV12-3/TRBV12-4	.
CSARGAAGGTLTDTQYF	TGCAGTGCTAGAGGGGCAGCGGGGGGAACTCTCACAGATACGCAGTATTTT	.	TRBJ2-3	TRBV20-1	TRBD2
CASSYRDRGVADTQYF	TGTGCCAGCAGCTACCGGGACAGGGGGGTTGCAGATACGCAGTATTTT	.	TRBJ2-3	TRBV7-9	TRBD1
CASSQSAVLGKHSPLHF	TGCGCCAGCAGCCAAAGCGCGGTGCTAGGGAAACATTCACCCCTCCACTTT	.	TRBJ1-6	TRBV4-3	.
CAISATVGQGNTEAFF	TGTGCCATCAGTGCAACCGTCGGACAGGGGAACACTGAAGCTTTCTTT	.	TRBJ1-1	TRBV10-3	TRBD1
CASSRPNPTRGPYNEQFF	TGTGCCAGCAGTCGCCCTAACCCAACTAGGGGGCCCTACAATGAGCAGTTCTTC	many	TRBJ2-1	TRBV28	TRBD1
CASSLSGPRHEEFF	TGTGCCAGCAGTTTATCGGGACCCAGACACGAGGAGTTCTTC	many	TRBJ2-1	TRBV6-1	.
CASSLDSFGAGTAKNIQYF	TGTGCCAGCAGCTTAGACAGCTTTGGAGCGGGAACCGCCAAAAACATTCAGTACTTC	many	TRBJ2-4	TRBV7-2	TRBD2
CASSSALGGGYEQYF	TGTGCCAGCAGTTCTGCCTTAGGGGGAGGGTACGAGCAGTACTTC	many	TRBJ2-7	TRBV7-6	.
CASISDRPNEKLFF	TGTGCCAGTATCTCGGACAGGCCTAATGAAAAACTGTTTTTT	.	TRBJ1-4	TRBV19	TRBD1
CSSDKCSYNEQFF	TGCAGCTCCGACAAGTGCTCCTACAATGAGCAGTTCTTC	.	TRBJ2-1	TRBV29-1	.
CSGSGGLKDEQYF	TGCAGCGGCTCAGGGGGGCTTAAGGATGAGCAGTACTTC	few	TRBJ2-7	TRBV29-1	.
CASSSTVGFNEQFF	TGTGCCAGCAGTTCCACTGTGGGGTTCAATGAGCAGTTCTTC	.	TRBJ2-1	TRBV6-2/TRBV6-3	.
CASSPQRDVGEKLFF	TGTGCCAGCAGCCCTCAAAGGGACGTCGGTGAAAAACTGTTTTTT	.	TRBJ1-4	TRBV14	.
CASSYDSTAMNTEAFF	TGTGCCAGCAGTTACGATTCGACAGCCATGAACACTGAAGCTTTCTTT	.	TRBJ1-1	TRBV6-5	.
CASSLILGPAGSSYNEQFF	TGTGCCAGCAGCTTAATATTAGGGCCAGCGGGGAGCTCCTACAATGAGCAGTTCTTC	.	TRBJ2-1	TRBV11-1	TRBD2
CASNPRDRCQPYNEQFF	TGTGCCAGCAACCCCCGCGACAGGTGCCAACCCTACAATGAGCAGTTCTTC	.	TRBJ2-1	TRBV6-2/TRBV6-3	.
CASSVRGGTDIRHVTDTQYF	TGTGCCAGCAGCGTCCGGGGAGGGACAGACATTCGCCACGTCACAGATACGCAGTATTTT	many	TRBJ2-3	TRBV7-8	.
CSVEDRWSLGYTF	TGCAGCGTTGAAGATCGTTGGAGCCTTGGCTACACCTTC	few	TRBJ1-2	TRBV29-1	.
CATRKGAGELFF	TGTGCCACCAGAAAGGGAGCCGGGGAGCTGTTTTTT	.	TRBJ2-2	TRBV28	.
CASSGGTPDTEAFF	TGTGCCAGCAGCGGCGGGACTCCCGACACTGAAGCTTTCTTT	.	TRBJ1-1	TRBV5-4	.
CASSPGQLNTEAFF	TGTGCCAGCAGCCCGGGACAGTTAAACACTGAAGCTTTCTTT	many	TRBJ1-1	TRBV7-6	TRBD1
CASSFWDAGELFF	TGCGCCAGCTCCTTCTGGGACGCCGGGGAGCTGTTTTTT	.	TRBJ2-2	TRBV4-3	.
CATSDLSGTPYF	TGTGCCACCAGTGATCTCTCCGGGACTCCCTACTTC	few	TRBJ2-7	TRBV24-1	.
CASSAGQGSYEQYF	TGTGCCAGCAGCGCGGGGCAGGGCTCCTACGAGCAGTACTTC	.	TRBJ2-7	TRBV5-8	.
CSATAQGELGYTF	TGCAGTGCCACCGCGCAGGGGGAACTTGGCTACACCTTC	few	TRBJ1-2	TRBV20-1	TRBD1